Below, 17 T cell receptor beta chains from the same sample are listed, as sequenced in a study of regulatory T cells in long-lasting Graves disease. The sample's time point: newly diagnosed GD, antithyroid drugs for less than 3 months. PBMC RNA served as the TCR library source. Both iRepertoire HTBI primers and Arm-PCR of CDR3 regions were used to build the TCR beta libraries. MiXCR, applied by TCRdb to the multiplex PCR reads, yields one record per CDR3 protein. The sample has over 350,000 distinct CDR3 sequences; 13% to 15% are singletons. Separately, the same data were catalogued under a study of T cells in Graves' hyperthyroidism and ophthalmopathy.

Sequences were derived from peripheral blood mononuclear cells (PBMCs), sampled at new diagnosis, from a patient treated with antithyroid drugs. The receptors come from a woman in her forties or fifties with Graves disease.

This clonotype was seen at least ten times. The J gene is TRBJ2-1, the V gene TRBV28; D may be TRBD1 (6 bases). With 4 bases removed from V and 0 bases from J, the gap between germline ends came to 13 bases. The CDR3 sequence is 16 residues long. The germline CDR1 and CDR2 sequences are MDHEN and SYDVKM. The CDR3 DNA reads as TGTGCCAGCAGTTCCGTACAGGGCATCTCCTACAATGAGCAGTTCTTC. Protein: CASSSVQGISYNEQFF.

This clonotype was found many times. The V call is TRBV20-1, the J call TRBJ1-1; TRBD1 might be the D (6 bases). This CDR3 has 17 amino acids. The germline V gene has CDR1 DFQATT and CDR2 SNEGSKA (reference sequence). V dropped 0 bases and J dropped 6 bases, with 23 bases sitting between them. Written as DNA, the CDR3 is TGCAGTGCTAGAGATATTCGCGGACAGTTGATTCCCTCTGAAGCTTTCTTT. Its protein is CSARDIRGQLIPSEAFF.

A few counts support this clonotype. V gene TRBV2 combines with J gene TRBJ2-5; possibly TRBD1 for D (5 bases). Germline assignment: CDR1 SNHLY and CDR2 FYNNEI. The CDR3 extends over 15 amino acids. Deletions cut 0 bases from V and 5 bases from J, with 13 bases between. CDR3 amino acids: CASSEATPRVETQYF. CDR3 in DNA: TGTGCCAGCAGTGAAGCCACCCCCAGGGTGGAGACCCAGTACTTC. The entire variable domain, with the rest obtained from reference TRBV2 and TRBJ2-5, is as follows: EPEVTQTPSHQVTQMGQEVILRCVPISNHLYFYWYRQILGQKVEFLVSFYNNEISEKSEIFDDQFSVERPDGSNFTLKIRSTKLEDSAMYFCASSEATPRVETQYFGPGTRLLVL.

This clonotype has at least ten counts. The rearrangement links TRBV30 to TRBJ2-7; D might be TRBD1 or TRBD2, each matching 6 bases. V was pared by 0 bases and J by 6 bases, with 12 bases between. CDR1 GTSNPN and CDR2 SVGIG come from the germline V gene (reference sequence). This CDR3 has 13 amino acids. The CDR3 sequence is CAWSVRGPSEQYF. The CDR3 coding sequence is TGTGCCTGGAGTGTACGGGGGCCTAGCGAGCAGTACTTC.

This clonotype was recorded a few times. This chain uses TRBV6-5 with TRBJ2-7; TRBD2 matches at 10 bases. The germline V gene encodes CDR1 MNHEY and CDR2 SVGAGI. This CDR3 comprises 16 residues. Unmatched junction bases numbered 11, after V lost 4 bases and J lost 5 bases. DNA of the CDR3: TGTGCCAGCAGTTTTTCGTGGCTAGCGGGAGCCCACGAGCAGTACTTC. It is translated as CASSFSWLAGAHEQYF.

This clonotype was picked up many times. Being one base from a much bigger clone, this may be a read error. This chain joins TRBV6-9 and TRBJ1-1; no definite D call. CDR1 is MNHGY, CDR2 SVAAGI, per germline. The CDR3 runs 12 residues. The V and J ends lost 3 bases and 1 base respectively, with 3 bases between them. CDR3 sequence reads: CASSYWNTEAFF. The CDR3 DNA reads TGTGCCAGCAGTTACTGGAACACTGAAGCTTTCTTT.

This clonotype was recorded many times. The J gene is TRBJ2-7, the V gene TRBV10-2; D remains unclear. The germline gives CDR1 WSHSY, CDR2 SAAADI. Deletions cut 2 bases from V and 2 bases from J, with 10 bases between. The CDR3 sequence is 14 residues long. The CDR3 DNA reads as TGCGCCAGCAGTGAGGCGGAGTTGACCTACGAGCAGTACTTC. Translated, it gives CASSEAELTYEQYF.

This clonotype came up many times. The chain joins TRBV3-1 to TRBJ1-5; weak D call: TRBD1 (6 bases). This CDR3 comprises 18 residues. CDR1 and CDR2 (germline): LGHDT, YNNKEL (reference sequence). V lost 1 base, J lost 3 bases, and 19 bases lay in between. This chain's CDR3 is CASSQGGQGRNNNQPQHF. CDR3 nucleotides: TGTGCCAGCAGCCAAGGGGGTCAGGGGCGAAATAACAATCAGCCCCAGCATTTT.

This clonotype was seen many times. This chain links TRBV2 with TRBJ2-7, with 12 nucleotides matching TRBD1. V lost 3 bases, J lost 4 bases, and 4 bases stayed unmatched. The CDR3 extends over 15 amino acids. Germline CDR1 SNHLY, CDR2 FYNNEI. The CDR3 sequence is CASSEGQGAPYEQYF. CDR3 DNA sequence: TGTGCCAGCAGTGAGGGACAGGGGGCGCCGTACGAGCAGTACTTC.

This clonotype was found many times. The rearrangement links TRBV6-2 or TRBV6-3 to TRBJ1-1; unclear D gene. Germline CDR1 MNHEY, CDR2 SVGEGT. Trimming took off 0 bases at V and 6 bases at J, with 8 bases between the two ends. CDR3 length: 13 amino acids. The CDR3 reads CASSYSSLSEAFF. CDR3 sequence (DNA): TGTGCCAGCAGTTACTCTTCGCTCTCTGAAGCTTTCTTT.

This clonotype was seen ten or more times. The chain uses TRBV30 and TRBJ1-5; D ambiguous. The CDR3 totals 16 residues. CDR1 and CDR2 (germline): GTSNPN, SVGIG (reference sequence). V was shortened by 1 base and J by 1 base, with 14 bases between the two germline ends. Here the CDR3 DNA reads TGTGCCTGGAGTGCCTCCCTGCGGGCAAGCAATCAGCCCCAGCATTTT. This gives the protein CAWSASLRASNQPQHF. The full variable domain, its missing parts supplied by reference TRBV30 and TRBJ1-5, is SQTIHQWPATLVQPVGSPLSLECTVEGTSNPNLYWYRQAAGRGLQLLFYSVGIGQISSEVPQNLSASRPQDRQFILSSKKLLLSDSGFYLCAWSASLRASNQPQHFGDGTRLSIL.

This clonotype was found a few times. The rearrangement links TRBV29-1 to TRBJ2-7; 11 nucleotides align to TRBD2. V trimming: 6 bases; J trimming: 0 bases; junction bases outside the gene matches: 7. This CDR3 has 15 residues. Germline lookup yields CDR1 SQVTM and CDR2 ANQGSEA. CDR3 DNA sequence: TGCAGCGTCAAATCTAGCGGGAGGAGCTCCTACGAGCAGTACTTC. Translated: CSVKSSGRSSYEQYF.

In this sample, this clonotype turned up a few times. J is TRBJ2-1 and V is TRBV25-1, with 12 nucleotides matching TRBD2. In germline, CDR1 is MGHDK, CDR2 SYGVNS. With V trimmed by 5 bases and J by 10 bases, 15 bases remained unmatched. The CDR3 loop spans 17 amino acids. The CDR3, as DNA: TGTGCCAGCAGTCTCCAAACCCCTAGCGGGAGGGCCTGGGAGCAGTTCTTC. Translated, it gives CASSLQTPSGRAWEQFF. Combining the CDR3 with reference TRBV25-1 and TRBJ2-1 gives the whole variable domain EADIYQTPRYLVIGTGKKITLECSQTMGHDKMYWYQQDPGMELHLIHYSYGVNSTEKGDLSSESTVSRIRTEHFPLTLESARPSHTSQYLCASSLQTPSGRAWEQFFGPGTRLTVL.

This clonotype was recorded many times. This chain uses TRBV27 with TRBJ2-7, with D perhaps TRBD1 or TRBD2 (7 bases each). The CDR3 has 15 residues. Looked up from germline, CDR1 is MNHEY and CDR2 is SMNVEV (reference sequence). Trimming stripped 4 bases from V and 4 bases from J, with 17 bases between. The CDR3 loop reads CASSSAGTAGYEQYF. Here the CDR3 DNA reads TGTGCCAGCAGTTCAGCCGGGACAGCGGGGTACGAGCAGTACTTC.

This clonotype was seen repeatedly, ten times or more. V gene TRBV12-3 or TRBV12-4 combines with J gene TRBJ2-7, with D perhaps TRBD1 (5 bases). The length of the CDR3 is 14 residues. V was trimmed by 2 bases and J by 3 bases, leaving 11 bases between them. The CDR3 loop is CASSLRPTDYEQYF. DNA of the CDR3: TGTGCCAGCAGTTTAAGGCCGACAGACTACGAGCAGTACTTC.

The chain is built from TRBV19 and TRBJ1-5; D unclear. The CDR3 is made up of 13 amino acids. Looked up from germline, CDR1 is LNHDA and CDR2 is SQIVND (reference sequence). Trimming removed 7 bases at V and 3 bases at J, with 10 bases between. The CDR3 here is CASTRDPNQPQHF. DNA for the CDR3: TGTGCCAGTACCCGGGATCCCAATCAGCCCCAGCATTTT.

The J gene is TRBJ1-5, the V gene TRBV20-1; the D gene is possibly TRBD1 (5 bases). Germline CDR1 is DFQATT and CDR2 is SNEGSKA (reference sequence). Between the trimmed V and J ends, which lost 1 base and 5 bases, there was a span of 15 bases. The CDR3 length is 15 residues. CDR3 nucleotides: TGCAGTGCTAGAGGGGAGGCAGGGCATTATCAGCCCCAGCATTTT. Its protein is CSARGEAGHYQPQHF.